This TCR beta chain derives from a study of early stage breast cancer tumors. Profiling relied on immunoSEQ multiplex PCR, and the TCRdb table lists in-frame clones only, not all of them. The sample comprises 45,000 to 60,000 clones, about 90% of which are singletons, and around 4.7% rests with the top ten. On this clone itself: Antigen: not known.

Germline V gene data show CDR1 as SGHTA and CDR2 as FQGNSA. Deletions cut 5 bases from V and 4 bases from J, with 14 bases between. This CDR3 contains 14 residues. Study-wide results and caveats: Tumors had approximately 2.5-fold higher T cell density than normal breast. Most shared enriched TCRB sequences were commonly generated ones.

This chain connects TRBV7-2 to TRBJ1-1; D may be TRBD1 (5 bases). This clonotype was sampled from a person aged 65 to 79 with breast cancer. Sequenced: blood. The CDR3 bases are TGTGCCAGCAGCCTGGGTCTGGGACTCACTGAAGCTTTCTTT. It is translated as CASSLGLGLTEAFF.